These 6 T cell receptor beta chains were all obtained from the same sample, sequenced in a study of blood T cell repertoires in COVID-19. Sequencing used immunoSEQ multiplex PCR; TCRdb keeps in-frame clones, though not all of them. The sample holds some 80,000 clones, around nine tenths seen once. What was sequenced was peripheral blood. The receptors originated from a man older than 75 with active or convalescent COVID-19.

This clone turned up a few times. V and J are TRBV7-2 and TRBJ1-6; no reliable D call. CDR3 size: 14 residues. V shed 2 bases and J shed 5 bases, with 7 bases lying between them. Germline V gene sequence: CDR1 SGHTA, CDR2 FQGNSA. CDR3 sequence reads: CASSLTDNNSPLHF. The CDR3 coding sequence is TGTGCCAGCAGCTTAACAGATAATAATTCACCCCTCCACTTT.

The gene calls are TRBV2 and TRBJ2-3; 7 bases are shared with TRBD1. Trimming cost V 5 bases and J 0 bases; bases outside gene matches: 5. There are 15 residues in the CDR3. The germline gives CDR1 SNHLY, CDR2 FYNNEI. CDR3 sequence reads: CASSWDSPSTDTQYF. Written as DNA, the CDR3 is TGTGCCAGCAGTTGGGACAGTCCTAGCACAGATACGCAGTATTTT.

This sequence joins TRBV2 and TRBJ2-1; maybe TRBD1 (6 bases). The CDR3 covers 14 residues. V lost 7 bases to trimming and J lost 5 bases, with 15 bases between them. CDR1 and CDR2 from the germline V gene are SNHLY and FYNNEI. CDR3 in amino acids: CASKTNRVNNEQFF. DNA for the CDR3: TGTGCCAGCAAGACAAACAGGGTCAACAATGAGCAGTTCTTC. The full variable domain, with the rest looked up from reference TRBV2 and TRBJ2-1, is EPEVTQTPSHQVTQMGQEVILRCVPISNHLYFYWYRQILGQKVEFLVSFYNNEISEKSEIFDDQFSVERPDGSNFTLKIRSTKLEDSAMYFCASKTNRVNNEQFFGPGTRLTVL.

The chain carries TRBV15 and TRBJ1-3, with D hard to call. Germline lookup yields CDR1 LNHNV and CDR2 YYDKDF (reference sequence). This CDR3 contains 15 residues. Trimming removed 5 bases at V and 1 base at J, with 12 bases between. In DNA, the CDR3 is TGTGCCACCAGCTCGGGGAGAAGGTCTGGAAACACCATATATTTT. Translated, it gives CATSSGRRSGNTIYF.

This clone is a singleton in its sample. The V and J genes are TRBV2 and TRBJ1-1; perhaps TRBD1 as D (5 bases). CDR1 SNHLY and CDR2 FYNNEI come from the germline V gene. This CDR3 region has 15 residues. The V end lost 1 base, the J end lost 4 bases, and 13 bases lay between the germline ends. CDR3 in amino acids: CASSEVLGRGTEAFF. DNA of the CDR3: TGTGCCAGCAGTGAAGTATTGGGGAGGGGCACTGAAGCTTTCTTT.

This chain uses TRBV25-1 with TRBJ1-6, with D possibly being TRBD1 (6 bases). Germline assignment: CDR1 MGHDK and CDR2 SYGVNS. The CDR3 runs to 13 residues. Deletions cut 3 bases from V and 8 bases from J, with 8 bases between. This chain's CDR3 is CASSEPGDSPLHF. CDR3 coding DNA: TGTGCCAGCAGTGAGCCAGGGGATTCACCCCTCCACTTT. Drawing the rest from reference TRBV25-1 and TRBJ1-6, the complete variable domain is EADIYQTPRYLVIGTGKKITLECSQTMGHDKMYWYQQDPGMELHLIHYSYGVNSTEKGDLSSESTVSRIRTEHFPLTLESARPSHTSQYLCASSEPGDSPLHFGNGTRLTVT.